This T cell receptor (beta chain) was found in a study of blood T cell repertoires in COVID-19. From germline, CDR1 is KGHSH and CDR2 LQKENI. V was pared by 3 bases and J by 2 bases, with 5 bases of the junction left unmatched. The CDR3 runs 16 residues. Sequencing was performed with immunoSEQ multiplex PCR; in TCRdb, only in-frame clones are kept and a portion is missing. The sample shows about 260,000 clones, around 82% of them seen only once. Specimen: peripheral blood. This chain joins TRBV18 and TRBJ2-4; 9 bases line up with TRBD1. This receptor was identified in a woman aged 45-59 years who had recovered from COVID-19. The CDR3 sequence is CASSPSGTGTKNIQYF. The CDR3 DNA reads TGTGCCAGCTCACCGTCCGGGACAGGGACCAAAAACATTCAGTACTTC.